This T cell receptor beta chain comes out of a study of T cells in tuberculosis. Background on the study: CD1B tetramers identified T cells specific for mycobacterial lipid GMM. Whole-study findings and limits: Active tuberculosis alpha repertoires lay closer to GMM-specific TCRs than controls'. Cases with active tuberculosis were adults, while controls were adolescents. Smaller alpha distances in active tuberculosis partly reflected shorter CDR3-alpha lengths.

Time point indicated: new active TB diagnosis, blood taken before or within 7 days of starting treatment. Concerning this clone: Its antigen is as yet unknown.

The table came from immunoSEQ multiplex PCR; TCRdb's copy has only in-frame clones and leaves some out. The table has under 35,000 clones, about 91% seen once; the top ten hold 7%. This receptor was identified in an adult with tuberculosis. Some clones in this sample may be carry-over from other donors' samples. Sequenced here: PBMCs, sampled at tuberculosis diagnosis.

DNA for the CDR3: TGTGCCAGCAGCCAACGACTAGCGGGGGCGAGCACAGATACGCAGTATTTT. Its translation is CASSQRLAGASTDTQYF. The chain recombines TRBV7-9 with TRBJ2-3; TRBD2 aligns across 12 bases. The CDR3 length is 17 residues. V shed 5 bases, J shed 0 bases, and the junction held 6 bases outside the gene matches. Germline V gene data show CDR1 as SEHNR and CDR2 as FQNEAQ (reference sequence).